This T cell receptor (beta chain) emerged from a study of T-cell reconstitution after alpha-beta-depleted transplantation in children. This clonotype has ten or more counts. The antigen is undetermined. The study's findings and limits: Roughly two months post-transplant, alpha-beta T cells reportedly originated from several hundred graft clones that had expanded. Some patients owed their high day-60 TCRbeta diversity to surviving recipient T cells and thymic progenitors. T-cell numbers and diversity one year post-transplant derived largely from freshly generated T cells.

This sample's TCRbeta library carried unique molecular identifier barcodes. A single record per CDR3 protein comes from TCRdb applying MiXCR to the PCR reads. Of about 200,000 distinct CDR3 sequences detected, approximately 6.9% appear once; the ten largest clones hold just over 5.5%. This clonotype originated in a boy aged 2 to 10 with acute lymphoblastic leukemia, due to receive a stem cell transplant. Sample: PBMCs, taken before TCRalphabeta/CD19-depleted stem cell transplant.

CDR3 sequence reads: CASSPGLEYEQYF. CDR3 in DNA: TGTGCCAGCAGTCCGGGACTAGAGTACGAGCAGTACTTC. The chain has TRBV12-3 or TRBV12-4 and TRBJ2-7; TRBD2 aligns across 8 bases. The CDR3 sequence is 13 residues long. After removal of 5 bases from V and 4 bases from J, the junction contained 4 bases not matched to a gene.